A selection of T cell receptor beta chains follows, all from one sample in a study of blood T cell repertoires in COVID-19. Generated by immunoSEQ multiplex PCR, the TCRdb table keeps only in-frame clones and is missing some. The sample lists about 210,000 clones, 82% occurring once. The sample comprised peripheral blood. Source of these receptors: a woman between 65 and 79 years old with COVID-19, enrolled during active disease. Both conserved end residues are part of each CDR3. Fields, in order: J gene, D gene, V gene, clone size, CDR3 protein, CDR3 DNA. A D gene is named only where the DNA matches it firmly. Clone size is stated in some rows and not others, as once, few, many or a class when expanded.

j_call: TRBJ2-5
d_call: TRBD1
v_call: TRBV28
clone_size: NA
cdr3_aa: CASKYRGNQETQYF
cdr3_nt: TGTGCCAGCAAGTACAGGGGCAACCAAGAGACCCAGTACTTC

j_call: TRBJ2-5
d_call: TRBD1
v_call: TRBV24-1
clone_size: NA
cdr3_aa: CATSDLREDRGEVTQYF
cdr3_nt: TGTGCCACCAGTGATTTGCGCGAAGACAGGGGTGAAGTGACCCAGTACTTC

j_call: TRBJ1-1
d_call: NA
v_call: TRBV27
clone_size: NA
cdr3_aa: CASSSGYGAFF
cdr3_nt: TGTGCCAGCAGTTCCGGGTACGGGGCTTTCTTT

j_call: TRBJ1-6
d_call: TRBD1
v_call: TRBV11-2
clone_size: once
cdr3_aa: CASSIRYPGQNSPLHF
cdr3_nt: TGTGCCAGCAGCATCCGCTATCCGGGACAGAATTCACCCCTCCACTTT

j_call: TRBJ2-2
d_call: NA
v_call: TRBV29-1
clone_size: NA
cdr3_aa: CSVERVRAGELFF
cdr3_nt: TGCAGCGTTGAAAGAGTGCGTGCCGGGGAGCTGTTTTTT

j_call: TRBJ2-2
d_call: TRBD1
v_call: TRBV24-1
clone_size: few
cdr3_aa: CATSDLGTGSGELFF
cdr3_nt: TGTGCCACCAGTGATTTGGGGACAGGGTCCGGGGAGCTGTTTTTT

j_call: TRBJ1-5
d_call: NA
v_call: TRBV10-3
clone_size: NA
cdr3_aa: CAISVGSNQPQHF
cdr3_nt: TGTGCCATCAGTGTCGGTAGCAATCAGCCCCAGCATTTT

j_call: TRBJ1-4
d_call: NA
v_call: TRBV19
clone_size: NA
cdr3_aa: CATSRGSATNEKLFF
cdr3_nt: TGTGCCACAAGCAGGGGTTCTGCAACTAATGAAAAACTGTTTTTT

j_call: TRBJ2-7
d_call: TRBD2
v_call: TRBV7-9
clone_size: NA
cdr3_aa: CASSHLTSGSYEQYF
cdr3_nt: TGTGCCAGCAGCCACCTGACTAGCGGGAGTTACGAGCAGTACTTC

j_call: TRBJ1-2
d_call: NA
v_call: TRBV6-2/TRBV6-3
clone_size: few
cdr3_aa: CASSHGQGNFYGYTF
cdr3_nt: TGTGCCAGCAGCCACGGGCAGGGCAACTTCTATGGCTACACCTTC

j_call: TRBJ2-3
d_call: TRBD1
v_call: TRBV5-1
clone_size: NA
cdr3_aa: CASSLIGGGTDTQYF
cdr3_nt: TGCGCCAGCAGCTTGATAGGGGGCGGCACAGATACGCAGTATTTT

j_call: TRBJ1-5
d_call: NA
v_call: TRBV9
clone_size: NA
cdr3_aa: CASSVGQGSNQPQHF
cdr3_nt: TGTGCCAGCAGCGTGGGGCAGGGGAGCAATCAGCCCCAGCATTTT

j_call: TRBJ1-2
d_call: NA
v_call: TRBV29-1
clone_size: many
cdr3_aa: CSSQPGLRGYTF
cdr3_nt: TGCAGCTCCCAACCTGGACTGAGGGGCTACACCTTC

j_call: TRBJ2-7
d_call: TRBD2
v_call: TRBV18
clone_size: NA
cdr3_aa: CASSEGLAGYEQYF
cdr3_nt: TGTGCCAGCTCAGAGGGACTAGCGGGTTATGAGCAGTACTTC

j_call: TRBJ2-7
d_call: TRBD2
v_call: TRBV9
clone_size: NA
cdr3_aa: CASSRTSGRFERQYF
cdr3_nt: TGTGCCAGCAGCAGGACTAGCGGGAGGTTCGAGCGGCAGTACTTC

j_call: TRBJ2-1
d_call: TRBD2
v_call: TRBV29-1
clone_size: NA
cdr3_aa: CSGTSGGGEQFF
cdr3_nt: TGCAGTGGGACTAGCGGAGGGGGTGAGCAGTTCTTC

j_call: TRBJ2-2
d_call: TRBD1
v_call: TRBV7-9
clone_size: NA
cdr3_aa: CASSLTGGTTGELFF
cdr3_nt: TGTGCCAGCAGCCTGACAGGGGGGACCACCGGGGAGCTGTTTTTT

j_call: TRBJ2-7
d_call: TRBD1
v_call: TRBV28
clone_size: NA
cdr3_aa: CASSLSGDRGLNEQYF
cdr3_nt: TGTGCCAGCAGTTTATCTGGGGACAGGGGCCTCAACGAGCAGTACTTC

j_call: TRBJ2-2
d_call: TRBD1
v_call: TRBV7-2
clone_size: few
cdr3_aa: CASSSGGVTGELFF
cdr3_nt: TGTGCCAGCAGCTCAGGGGGAGTAACCGGGGAGCTGTTTTTT

j_call: TRBJ2-7
d_call: TRBD2
v_call: TRBV5-1
clone_size: NA
cdr3_aa: CASSLGLAASYEQYF
cdr3_nt: TGCGCCAGCAGCTTGGGCCTAGCGGCCTCCTACGAGCAGTACTTC

j_call: TRBJ2-5
d_call: NA
v_call: TRBV6-2/TRBV6-3
clone_size: NA
cdr3_aa: CASSYSLGTQYF
cdr3_nt: TGTGCCAGCAGTTACTCCCTAGGGACCCAGTACTTC

j_call: TRBJ2-2
d_call: NA
v_call: TRBV4-1
clone_size: NA
cdr3_aa: CASSQAAGVYTGELFF
cdr3_nt: TGCGCCAGCAGCCAAGCAGCGGGTGTGTACACCGGGGAGCTGTTTTTT

j_call: TRBJ2-5
d_call: NA
v_call: TRBV21-1
clone_size: NA
cdr3_aa: CASSKVYRLAWGGGTQYF
cdr3_nt: NA

j_call: TRBJ2-7
d_call: NA
v_call: TRBV18
clone_size: NA
cdr3_aa: CASSPIAGPTYEQYF
cdr3_nt: TGTGCCAGCTCACCTATCGCGGGACCAACCTACGAGCAGTACTTC

j_call: TRBJ1-1
d_call: TRBD1
v_call: TRBV5-1
clone_size: few
cdr3_aa: CASSLGFRTGNTEAFF
cdr3_nt: TGCGCCAGCAGCTTGGGATTTAGGACAGGGAACACTGAAGCTTTCTTT

j_call: TRBJ1-2
d_call: NA
v_call: TRBV30
clone_size: NA
cdr3_aa: CAWSAGTPNYGYTF
cdr3_nt: TGTGCCTGGAGTGCTGGGACACCTAACTATGGCTACACCTTC

j_call: TRBJ2-7
d_call: NA
v_call: TRBV7-9
clone_size: NA
cdr3_aa: CASSFGGSSHEQYF
cdr3_nt: TGTGCCAGCAGCTTTGGCGGGTCAAGCCACGAGCAGTACTTC

j_call: TRBJ2-2
d_call: TRBD2
v_call: TRBV25-1
clone_size: NA
cdr3_aa: CASSGGLAINGELFF
cdr3_nt: TGTGCCAGCAGCGGGGGACTAGCGATAAACGGGGAGCTGTTTTTT

j_call: TRBJ1-3
d_call: NA
v_call: TRBV5-1
clone_size: once
cdr3_aa: CASSFEERNTIYF
cdr3_nt: TGCGCCAGCAGCTTTGAGGAAAGAAACACCATATATTTT

j_call: TRBJ1-5
d_call: TRBD1
v_call: TRBV5-1
clone_size: once
cdr3_aa: CASSLAGQGNQPQHF
cdr3_nt: TGCGCCAGCAGCTTGGCGGGACAGGGAAATCAGCCCCAGCATTTT

j_call: TRBJ2-1
d_call: NA
v_call: TRBV20-1
clone_size: NA
cdr3_aa: CSAPLANEQFF
cdr3_nt: TGCAGTGCTCCGCTAGCGAATGAGCAGTTCTTC

j_call: TRBJ1-1
d_call: TRBD1
v_call: TRBV2
clone_size: NA
cdr3_aa: CASSGQVNTEAFF
cdr3_nt: TGTGCCAGCAGCGGACAGGTGAACACTGAAGCTTTCTTT

j_call: TRBJ1-1
d_call: NA
v_call: TRBV3-1/TRBV3-2
clone_size: NA
cdr3_aa: CASNGGSEAFF
cdr3_nt: TGTGCCAGCAACGGGGGGTCTGAAGCTTTCTTT

j_call: TRBJ1-5
d_call: TRBD1
v_call: TRBV10-3
clone_size: NA
cdr3_aa: CAISGQGGNQPQHF
cdr3_nt: TGTGCCATCAGCGGACAGGGGGGAAATCAGCCCCAGCATTTT

j_call: TRBJ1-5
d_call: NA
v_call: TRBV15
clone_size: NA
cdr3_aa: CATSTNTGIGNQPQHF
cdr3_nt: TGTGCCACCAGCACCAATACAGGGATCGGCAATCAGCCCCAGCATTTT

j_call: TRBJ2-7
d_call: NA
v_call: TRBV30
clone_size: NA
cdr3_aa: CAWSRGGYEQYF
cdr3_nt: TGTGCCTGGAGTAGGGGAGGTTACGAGCAGTACTTC

j_call: TRBJ2-3
d_call: TRBD1
v_call: TRBV19
clone_size: NA
cdr3_aa: CASSGTGTGGANQYF
cdr3_nt: TGTGCCAGTAGTGGGACCGGGACAGGGGGAGCGAATCAGTATTTT

j_call: TRBJ2-5
d_call: NA
v_call: TRBV6-1
clone_size: once
cdr3_aa: CASSEAVGWVGGETQYF
cdr3_nt: TGTGCCAGCAGTGAAGCGGTCGGTTGGGTAGGGGGAGAGACCCAGTACTTC

j_call: TRBJ2-7
d_call: TRBD1
v_call: TRBV28
clone_size: NA
cdr3_aa: CASSAPYRGVNEQYF
cdr3_nt: TGTGCCAGCAGCGCCCCCTACAGGGGGGTGAACGAGCAGTACTTC

j_call: TRBJ1-1
d_call: TRBD1
v_call: TRBV5-1
clone_size: NA
cdr3_aa: CASSLGAGTGITEAFF
cdr3_nt: TGCGCCAGCAGCTTGGGTGCCGGGACAGGGATCACTGAAGCTTTCTTT